These 22 T cell receptor beta chains share one sample of origin, sequenced in a study of blood T cell repertoires in COVID-19. Sequenced by immunoSEQ multiplex PCR; TCRdb stores in-frame clones only, minus some. The table lists approximately 90,000 clones, roughly 88% of them singletons. Input material: peripheral blood. These receptors originate from an elderly woman with active or convalescent COVID-19.

This clone was seen a single time. This chain links TRBV5-1 with TRBJ2-5; a possible D gene is TRBD1 (5 bases). The length of the CDR3 is 13 residues. V was clipped by 4 bases and J by 2 bases, with 9 bases between them. Germline V gene lookup returns CDR1 SGHRS and CDR2 YFSETQ. CDR3 loop: CASSARQQETQYF. CDR3 DNA: TGCGCCAGCAGCGCAAGACAGCAAGAGACCCAGTACTTC.

This chain joins TRBV28 and TRBJ1-2; D possibly corresponds to TRBD1 (6 bases). Trimming took 5 bases from V and 2 from J, leaving 15 bases between them. Germline loops: CDR1 MDHEN, CDR2 SYDVKM. The CDR3 runs to 15 residues. This chain's CDR3 is CASSGGVTGNYGYTF. CDR3 nucleotides: TGTGCCAGCAGTGGGGGGGTTACAGGGAACTATGGCTACACCTTC.

CDR3 in DNA: TGTGCCAGCAGCTCCGACAGGGGGAATTGGGACTATGGCTACACCTTC. It yields the protein CASSSDRGNWDYGYTF. This chain uses TRBV7-2 with TRBJ1-2; 9 bases agree with TRBD1. CDR3 length equals 16 residues. The J segment lost 3 bases and the V segment lost 4 bases, leaving 9 bases of the junction unmatched. CDR1 SGHTA and CDR2 FQGNSA come from the germline V gene.

CDR3 in amino acids: CASSPNPSGSSYNEQFF. The CDR3 nucleotides are TGTGCCAGCAGCCCCAACCCTAGCGGGAGCTCCTACAATGAGCAGTTCTTC. The genes are TRBV7-3 and TRBJ2-1; 10 nucleotides align to TRBD2. Germline lookup yields CDR1 SGHTA and CDR2 FQGTGA. V lost 5 bases to trimming and J lost 0 bases; unmatched junction nucleotides: 7. The CDR3 spans 17 residues.

This clone showed up just once. The rearrangement links TRBV5-5 to TRBJ1-4; D not resolved. The V gene lost 6 bases and the J gene lost 7 bases, with 16 bases spanning the gap. Germline V gene sequence: CDR1 SGHKS, CDR2 YYEKEE (reference sequence). The length of the CDR3 is 14 residues. The CDR3 spells CASTYGAGGEKLFF. CDR3 DNA: TGTGCCAGCACCTATGGAGCGGGAGGTGAAAAACTGTTTTTT. The variable domain in full, completed from reference TRBV5-5 and TRBJ1-4, reads DAGVTQSPTHLIKTRGQQVTLRCSPISGHKSVSWYQQVLGQGPQFIFQYYEKEERGRGNFPDRFSARQFPNYSSELNVNALLLGDSALYLCASTYGAGGEKLFFGSGTQLSVL.

The rearrangement links TRBV11-3 to TRBJ2-1; 8 positions agree with TRBD1. CDR3 length: 12 amino acids. After removal of 6 bases from V and 5 bases from J, the junction contained 0 bases not matched to a gene. Germline CDR1 SGHNT, CDR2 YENEEA. CDR3: CASRTGDNEQFF. The CDR3 DNA is TGTGCCAGCAGGACAGGGGACAATGAGCAGTTCTTC.

This clone was counted once. This sequence joins TRBV2 and TRBJ2-5, with 11 bases fitting TRBD2. From germline, CDR1 is SNHLY and CDR2 FYNNEI. V lost 4 bases and J lost 4; bases outside the gene matches: 11. The CDR3 sequence is 17 residues long. CDR3 loop: CASSVISGGASRETQYF. The CDR3 nucleotides are TGTGCCAGCAGTGTGATTAGCGGGGGGGCGTCCCGAGAGACCCAGTACTTC.

This chain connects TRBV3-1 (or the pseudogene TRBV3-2) to TRBJ1-3, with a weak D call TRBD1 (5 bases). The CDR3 spans 15 residues. CDR1 is LGHDT and CDR2 is YNNKEL in the germline V gene (reference sequence). V lost 0 bases to trimming and J lost 7 bases, with 13 bases between them. Here the CDR3 reads CASSQDGGGGNTIYF. CDR3 nucleotide sequence: TGTGCCAGCAGCCAAGATGGGGGGGGAGGTAACACCATATATTTT.

CDR3 loop: CASSLGEIYGYTF. CDR3 bases: TGCGCCAGCAGCTTGGGGGAGATCTATGGCTACACCTTC. The rearrangement links TRBV5-1 to TRBJ1-2; D call uncertain. V was shortened by 0 bases and J by 4 bases, with 7 bases between the two germline ends. CDR3 length: 13 residues. In germline, CDR1 is SGHRS, CDR2 YFSETQ.

The chain carries TRBV29-1 and TRBJ1-2, with D perhaps matching TRBD1 (5 bases). CDR1 SQVTM and CDR2 ANQGSEA come from the germline V gene. Deletions cut 3 bases from V and 5 bases from J, with 19 bases between. This CDR3 has 15 amino acids. The CDR3 protein is CSVESRQGTWYGYTF. Written as DNA, the CDR3 is TGCAGCGTTGAGAGTAGGCAGGGTACTTGGTATGGCTACACCTTC.

The chain couples TRBV6-1 to TRBJ2-1, with D perhaps matching TRBD1 (6 bases). V shed 3 bases and J shed 0 bases, with 12 bases lying between them. Germline assignment: CDR1 MNHNS and CDR2 SASEGT. This CDR3 comprises 16 residues. The CDR3 DNA follows: TGTGCCAGCAGTGATTTGAGGGGGAGCTCCTACAATGAGCAGTTCTTC. The encoded protein is CASSDLRGSSYNEQFF.

The chain is built from TRBV11-2 and TRBJ1-6, with D possibly being TRBD1 (6 bases). Germline V lookup: CDR1 SGHAT, CDR2 FQNNGV. The V gene lost 8 bases and the J gene lost 0 bases, with 14 bases spanning the gap. The CDR3 is 16 residues long. This chain's CDR3 is CASQARGGSYNSPLHF. CDR3 nucleotides: TGTGCCAGCCAAGCTAGAGGGGGCTCCTATAATTCACCCCTCCACTTT.

The J gene is TRBJ1-2, the V gene TRBV19; 7 bases line up with TRBD1. CDR3 length: 15 amino acids. Germline CDR1 and CDR2: LNHDA and SQIVND (reference sequence). V lost 8 bases to trimming and J lost 2 bases; unmatched junction nucleotides: 11. CDR3: CASSTGTVANYGYTF. The CDR3 DNA reads TGTGCCAGTTCGACCGGGACAGTAGCGAACTATGGCTACACCTTC. The whole variable domain, remainder taken from reference TRBV19 and TRBJ1-2, is DGGITQSPKYLFRKEGQNVTLSCEQNLNHDAMYWYRQDPGQGLRLIYYSQIVNDFQKGDIAEGYSVSREKKESFPLTVTSAQKNPTAFYLCASSTGTVANYGYTFGSGTRLTVV.

The V call is TRBV27, the J call TRBJ1-2, with D perhaps TRBD1 (5 bases). The CDR3 has 15 amino acids. Trimming left V 5 bases short and J 8 bases short, with 21 bases between. The germline CDR1 and CDR2 sequences are MNHEY and SMNVEV (reference sequence). CDR3 sequence: CASSTQPAGFRGYTF. Here the CDR3 DNA reads TGTGCCAGCAGTACCCAACCCGCAGGGTTCCGAGGCTACACCTTC.

This clone appeared a few times. This chain uses TRBV5-6 with TRBJ1-3; D not resolved. Trimming removed 4 bases from V and 4 bases from J, with 15 bases in between. CDR1 is SGHDT, CDR2 YYEEEE, per germline. The CDR3 has 15 amino acids. The CDR3 sequence is CASSRRASGGNTIYF. The CDR3 bases are TGTGCCAGCAGCCGGCGGGCTTCGGGAGGAAACACCATATATTTT.

The CDR3 nucleotides are TGTGCCAGCCGGTCAGGGGGGAACACCGGGGAGCTGTTTTTT. It codes for CASRSGGNTGELFF. The chain employs TRBV5-4 and TRBJ2-2, with 7 bases fitting TRBD1. The CDR3 length is 14 residues. Germline CDR1 SGHNT, CDR2 YYREEE (reference sequence). V lost 7 bases, J lost 1 base, and 4 bases stayed unmatched.

This chain joins TRBV7-9 and TRBJ1-1; no clear D. Germline V gene sequence: CDR1 SEHNR, CDR2 FQNEAQ (reference sequence). The CDR3 is made up of 18 amino acids. The V end was cut by 3 bases, the J end by 1 base, with 21 bases between. The CDR3 coding sequence is TGTGCCAGCAGCTTTGAGGGCGCAGTGGGGAACTCGAACACTGAAGCTTTCTTT. It yields the protein CASSFEGAVGNSNTEAFF.

The chain combines TRBV28 with TRBJ1-2, with D possibly matching TRBD1 (6 bases). Germline CDR1 is MDHEN and CDR2 is SYDVKM. The CDR3 consists of 13 residues. The V end lost 3 bases, the J end lost 4 bases, and 9 bases lay between the germline ends. CDR3: CASSFGTSYGYTF. CDR3 DNA: TGTGCCAGCAGTTTCGGGACAAGCTATGGCTACACCTTC.

V and J are TRBV19 and TRBJ2-3, with TRBD2 matching over 7 bases. The CDR3 consists of 16 residues. Trimming removed 3 bases from V and 2 bases from J; junction bases left unmatched: 8. Germline CDR1 is LNHDA and CDR2 is SQIVND (reference sequence). The CDR3 DNA is TGTGCCAGTAGTATGTCGGGGCGGGGGACCACAGATACGCAGTATTTT. Translating it yields CASSMSGRGTTDTQYF.

This sequence joins TRBV19 and TRBJ1-3; no definite D call. Germline V gene data show CDR1 as LNHDA and CDR2 as SQIVND (reference sequence). The CDR3 is 15 residues long. The ends were cut back, 2 bases at V and 0 bases at J, with 8 bases in the middle. CDR3 in DNA: TGTGCCAGTAGTATATTGGACTACTCTGGAAACACCATATATTTT. It codes for CASSILDYSGNTIYF.

The V gene is TRBV21-1, the J gene TRBJ2-5; TRBD1 reflects the table's D call only, with no check against the DNA. TRBV21-1 is given as a pseudogene. The CDR3 has 14 residues. The chain's CDR3 is CASSKTGQGETQYF. As DNA, the CDR3 is TGTGCCAGCAGCAAAACTGGACAGGGAGAGACCCAGTACTTC.

The chain uses TRBV11-3 and TRBJ2-7, with D unclear. CDR1 is SGHNT and CDR2 is YENEEA in the germline V gene. The germline V and J ends were trimmed by 5 bases and 1 base, with 15 bases remaining between them. The CDR3 runs 15 residues. CDR3 sequence (DNA): TGTGCCAGCAGCCGCGAAGGAGCTGAATCCTACGAGCAGTACTTC. Amino acids: CASSREGAESYEQYF.